These 18 T cell receptor beta chains were sequenced from one sample in a study of T cells in localized non-small cell lung cancer. This table comes from immunoSEQ multiplex PCR, and its TCRdb copy is limited to in-frame clones, with some not included. This table has around 96,000 clones, about nine tenths appearing once. This sample comprised PBMCs, obtained before any cancer treatment. Receptors were obtained from a woman aged 40-75 years with stage II squamous cell lung carcinoma.

This chain joins TRBV11-2 and TRBJ2-1, with TRBD1 identical over 9 bases. The germline V gene has CDR1 SGHAT and CDR2 FQNNGV. The V segment lost 8 bases and the J segment 5 bases; nucleotides outside the gene matches: 10. The length of the CDR3 is 15 residues. CDR3 in DNA: TGTGCCAGCCGTGTACAGGGGGCAGGACACAATGAGCAGTTCTTC. This translates into CASRVQGAGHNEQFF.

This chain links TRBV7-8 with TRBJ1-4; TRBD1 might be the D (6 bases). The CDR3 consists of 13 residues. The germline V gene encodes CDR1 SGHVS and CDR2 FQNEAQ. Trimming removed 5 bases from V and 7 bases from J, with 11 bases in between. The CDR3 DNA reads TGTGCCAGCAGCACCCGGACAGTTGAAAAACTGTTTTTT. Its translation is CASSTRTVEKLFF.

In nucleotides, the CDR3 is TGTGCCAGCAAGGGACGGGAGGCCTACAATGAGCAGTTCTTC. This encodes CASKGREAYNEQFF. The chain links TRBV2 to TRBJ2-1; TRBD2 agrees at 7 bases. Germline V gene data show CDR1 as SNHLY and CDR2 as FYNNEI. Trimming removed 7 bases from V and 2 bases from J; junction bases left unmatched: 5. This CDR3 is built from 14 residues.

This clone has a single count. The chain carries TRBV5-8 and TRBJ2-4, with a weak D call TRBD1 (6 bases). Trimming stripped 1 base from V and 6 bases from J, with 11 bases between. Per the germline V gene, CDR1 is SGHTS and CDR2 is YDEGEE. This CDR3 has 14 amino acids. In DNA form, the CDR3 reads TGTGCCAGCAGCTTGATACAGGGTATAAACATTCAGTACTTC. Translating gives CASSLIQGINIQYF.

This chain joins TRBV28 and TRBJ1-5; D may be TRBD1 (6 bases). The CDR3 runs to 14 residues. V was pared by 6 bases and J by 3 bases, with 12 bases between. Germline CDR1 and CDR2: MDHEN and SYDVKM. CDR3 protein: CASSSSGHNQPQHF. In DNA, the CDR3 is TGTGCCAGCAGCTCCTCGGGACACAATCAGCCCCAGCATTTT.

CDR3: CASSTSPGQETQYF. The DNA of the CDR3 is TGTGCCAGCAGTACTAGTCCTGGGCAAGAGACCCAGTACTTC. V is TRBV25-1 and J is TRBJ2-5; a weak D match, TRBD2 (5 bases). The CDR3 consists of 14 residues. V was shortened by 5 bases and J by 2 bases, with 12 bases between the two germline ends. Germline V lookup: CDR1 MGHDK, CDR2 SYGVNS.

The rearrangement uses TRBV4-2 and TRBJ1-2, with 7 bases that match TRBD1. Germline trimming cut 3 bases from V and 4 bases from J; bases unmatched to any gene: 5. Germline V gene lookup returns CDR1 LGHNA and CDR2 YNFKEQ. The CDR3 length is 14 residues. CDR3 coding DNA: TGTGCCAGCAGCCACGACAGGGTGTCCTATGGCTACACCTTC. Protein sequence: CASSHDRVSYGYTF.

This clone came up a few times. V gene TRBV2 combines with J gene TRBJ2-1; 9 bases line up with TRBD1. Trimming removed 8 bases from V and 6 bases from J; junction bases left unmatched: 5. The CDR3 extends over 13 amino acids. Germline V gene data show CDR1 as SNHLY and CDR2 as FYNNEI. The CDR3 coding sequence is TGTGCCAGCGGGACAGGGATCTCCAATGAGCAGTTCTTC. Translating gives CASGTGISNEQFF.

The chain links TRBV6-5 to TRBJ1-2; a weak D match, TRBD1 (6 bases). Looked up from germline, CDR1 is MNHEY and CDR2 is SVGAGI. CDR3 length: 13 amino acids. Trimming shortened V by 7 bases and J by 5 bases, and 14 bases separated the two germline ends. In DNA form, the CDR3 reads TGTGCCAGCACTCTAAACAGGGCGTATGGCTACACCTTC. Its translation is CASTLNRAYGYTF.

This chain connects TRBV5-1 to TRBJ2-2; maybe TRBD2 (6 bases). Between the trimmed V and J ends, which lost 4 bases and 1 base, there was a span of 17 bases. The CDR3 contains 17 residues. The V gene's germline CDR1 is SGHRS and CDR2 YFSETQ. CDR3 amino acids: CASSLRGGSWNTGELFF. DNA of the CDR3: TGCGCCAGCAGCCTGCGGGGTGGTAGCTGGAACACCGGGGAGCTGTTTTTT.

This chain connects TRBV6-1 to TRBJ1-2; 7 bases agree with TRBD1. The CDR3 contains 14 residues. Germline V gene lookup returns CDR1 MNHNS and CDR2 SASEGT. The V gene end was trimmed by 5 bases and the J gene end by 2 bases; junction bases not matched to a gene: 5. CDR3 nucleotides: TGTGCCAGCAGTCGCCAACAGGGGAACTATGGCTACACCTTC. The encoded protein is CASSRQQGNYGYTF.

The CDR3 sequence is CASSYSDPGGNTIYF. The CDR3 DNA sequence: TGTGCCAGCAGTTACTCAGACCCGGGAGGAAACACCATATATTTT. The chain joins TRBV6-6 to TRBJ1-3, with unresolved D. Trimming shortened V by 0 bases and J by 4 bases, and 10 bases separated the two germline ends. The germline V gene has CDR1 MNHNY and CDR2 SVGAGI (reference sequence). The CDR3 has 15 amino acids.

The table lists this clone with a count of one. This chain joins TRBV29-1 and TRBJ2-7, with D tentatively TRBD2 (6 bases). The ends were cut back, 5 bases at V and 5 bases at J, with 16 bases in the middle. This CDR3 region has 13 residues. Germline lookup yields CDR1 SQVTM and CDR2 ANQGSEA. The CDR3 loop is CSVIEGGTDEQYF. The CDR3 DNA is TGCAGCGTTATAGAAGGCGGGACGGACGAGCAGTACTTC.

The rearrangement joins TRBV19 to TRBJ2-3; TRBD2 matches 12 bases. The CDR3 totals 17 residues. Losses at the gene ends were 5 bases for V and 3 bases for J; bases not matched to a gene: 9. Germline V lookup: CDR1 LNHDA, CDR2 SQIVND (reference sequence). The CDR3 region is CASSPLTSGRGTDTQYF. In DNA form, the CDR3 reads TGTGCCAGTAGTCCCCTGACTAGCGGGAGAGGGACAGATACGCAGTATTTT.

A single count supports this clone. This rearrangement joins TRBV7-9 to TRBJ1-2; possible D gene TRBD1, 6 bases. The length of the CDR3 is 13 residues. Germline V gene data show CDR1 as SEHNR and CDR2 as FQNEAQ (reference sequence). V was trimmed by 5 bases and J by 8 bases, leaving 15 bases between them. The CDR3 DNA sequence: TGTGCCAGCAGCCCCCCTCCAGGGGTGGGCTACACCTTC. This codes for CASSPPPGVGYTF.

This clone appeared a single time. CDR3 nucleotides: TGTGCCACCAGCAGAGATCCGGGGGGCCTAGATACGCAGTATTTT. It is translated as CATSRDPGGLDTQYF. This chain connects TRBV15 to TRBJ2-3, with a weak D call TRBD2 (7 bases). CDR3 length: 15 residues. The V end was cut by 0 bases, the J end by 5 bases, with 12 bases between. The V gene's germline CDR1 is LNHNV and CDR2 YYDKDF (reference sequence).

In this sample, this clone turned up a few times. This chain uses TRBV9 with TRBJ1-5; D is possibly TRBD1 (6 bases). CDR3 size: 14 residues. In germline, CDR1 is SGDLS, CDR2 YYNGEE. V lost 3 bases and J lost 2, with 9 bases in between. The CDR3 sequence: CASSAAGGNQPQHF. The CDR3 coding sequence is TGTGCCAGCAGCGCTGCAGGGGGCAATCAGCCCCAGCATTTT.

The gene calls are TRBV5-1 and TRBJ1-6, with D tentatively TRBD1 (6 bases). CDR3 length: 15 residues. The V gene's germline CDR1 is SGHRS and CDR2 YFSETQ. The V and J ends lost 3 bases and 7 bases respectively, with 14 bases between them. The CDR3 sequence: CASSSLPRGNSPLHF. CDR3 DNA: TGCGCCAGCAGCTCCCTCCCCAGGGGAAATTCACCCCTCCACTTT.